These 15 T cell receptor beta chains originate from one sample sequenced in a study of CD8 T cells in Susac syndrome. Reverse transcription of roughly 0.5 to 1 ug RNA used random hexamers. Using its own MiXCR run on the immunoSEQ multiplex PCR reads, TCRdb lists one record per CDR3 protein. The data show fewer than 300,000 distinct CDR3 sequences, approximately 85% seen once. Material: CD8+ T cells from PBMCs. The source of these receptors is a human donor with multiple sclerosis.

The CDR3 region is CASSFGGSPGELFF. The CDR3 DNA reads as TGTGCCAGCAGCTTCGGGGGGTCGCCCGGGGAGCTGTTTTTT. The V and J genes are TRBV11-3 and TRBJ2-2; 7 bases fit TRBD2. With V trimmed by 3 bases and J by 6 bases, 4 bases remained unmatched. This CDR3 region has 14 residues. Germline CDR1 SGHNT, CDR2 YENEEA. Complete variable domain (other parts from reference TRBV11-3 and TRBJ2-2): EAGVVQSPRYKIIEKKQPVAFWCNPISGHNTLYWYLQNLGQGPELLIRYENEEAVDDSQLPKDRFSAERLKGVDSTLKIQPAELGDSAVYLCASSFGGSPGELFFGEGSRLTVL.

The chain is built from TRBV7-9 and TRBJ2-7; D remains unclear. This CDR3 comprises 15 residues. Trimming stripped 5 bases from V and 3 bases from J, with 17 bases between. Germline V gene data show CDR1 as SEHNR and CDR2 as FQNEAQ (reference sequence). The CDR3 region has the DNA TGTGCCAGCAGCAAACCCCGAAGTGGGGTCTACGAGCAGTACTTC. Translated: CASSKPRSGVYEQYF.

J is TRBJ2-5 and V is TRBV2, with 8 bases aligning to TRBD2. Trimming cost V 5 bases and J 1 base; bases outside gene matches: 9. The CDR3 extends over 16 amino acids. Per germline, CDR1 SNHLY and CDR2 FYNNEI. The CDR3 sequence: CASSPSSGAFQETQYF. The DNA of the CDR3 is TGTGCCAGCAGTCCGAGTAGCGGGGCCTTCCAAGAGACCCAGTACTTC.

The gene calls are TRBV12-5 and TRBJ1-1; possible D gene TRBD1, 5 bases. This CDR3 is 12 amino acids long. The germline V gene has CDR1 LGHNT and CDR2 FRNRAP. Trimming shortened V by 7 bases and J by 1 base, and 7 bases separated the two germline ends. CDR3 protein: CASVQGNTEAFF. Here the CDR3 DNA reads TGTGCTAGTGTGCAGGGGAACACTGAAGCTTTCTTT.

The rearrangement uses TRBV20-1 and TRBJ1-5; D may be TRBD1 (5 bases). The V end was cut by 0 bases, the J end by 7 bases, with 10 bases between. Germline CDR1 is DFQATT and CDR2 is SNEGSKA (reference sequence). The length of the CDR3 is 13 residues. The CDR3 spells CSARDRRGQPQHF. The CDR3 nucleotides are TGCAGTGCTAGAGATCGGCGGGGGCAGCCCCAGCATTTT.

The V call is TRBV3-1, the J call TRBJ2-7; D gene unclear. The CDR3 sequence is 15 residues long. Germline CDR1 reads LGHDT; CDR2 reads YNNKEL (reference sequence). With 0 bases removed from V and 0 bases from J, the gap between germline ends came to 9 bases. CDR3 amino acids: CASSQDPGSSYEQYF. CDR3 nucleotides: TGTGCCAGCAGCCAAGATCCGGGCAGCTCCTACGAGCAGTACTTC.

V is TRBV11-2 and J is TRBJ1-2; D is perhaps TRBD1 (6 bases). Germline V gives CDR1 SGHAT, CDR2 FQNNGV. V was pared by 2 bases and J by 2 bases, with 21 bases between. The CDR3 consists of 18 residues. DNA of the CDR3: TGTGCCAGCAGCTTAACGGCGGGCTTACAGGGTAGCAACTATGGCTACACCTTC. This sequence encodes CASSLTAGLQGSNYGYTF.

Only a few counts were recorded for this clonotype. Here the CDR3 DNA reads TGTGCCAGCAGCGGGGCGGGAGGATCAGATACGCAGTATTTT. Protein sequence: CASSGAGGSDTQYF. V is TRBV6-1 and J is TRBJ2-3; TRBD2 agrees at 8 bases. V lost 6 bases, J lost 4 bases, and 6 bases stayed unmatched. The CDR3 covers 14 residues. Germline CDR1 reads MNHNS; CDR2 reads SASEGT.

In DNA form, the CDR3 reads TGTGCCAGCAGTTTGAATTCAGATACGCAGTATTTT. It codes for CASSLNSDTQYF. This chain joins TRBV27 and TRBJ2-3; D gene ambiguous. Germline CDR1 reads MNHEY; CDR2 reads SMNVEV (reference sequence). V lost 3 bases and J lost 4, with 5 bases in between. The CDR3 loop spans 12 amino acids.

The CDR3 reads CASSPQAGSTVPYEQYF. The CDR3 DNA reads as TGTGCCAGCAGTCCGCAAGCCGGGAGCACGGTTCCCTACGAGCAGTACTTC. The chain has TRBV28 and TRBJ2-7, with D perhaps matching TRBD2 (6 bases). The V gene lost 5 bases and the J gene lost 2 bases, with 22 bases spanning the gap. Germline V gene data show CDR1 as MDHEN and CDR2 as SYDVKM. The CDR3 length is 17 residues. The whole variable domain, remainder taken from reference TRBV28 and TRBJ2-7, is DVKVTQSSRYLVKRTGEKVFLECVQDMDHENMFWYRQDPGLGLRLIYFSYDVKMKEKGDIPEGYSVSREKKERFSLILESASTNQTSMYLCASSPQAGSTVPYEQYFGPGTRLTVT.

This clonotype was recorded a few times. The chain carries TRBV7-8 and TRBJ2-5, with D tentatively TRBD1 (6 bases). The V end lost 7 bases, the J end lost 2 bases, and 23 bases lay between the germline ends. CDR3 size: 17 residues. CDR1 and CDR2 (germline): SGHVS, FQNEAQ. The CDR3 reads CASTTSIGGVGQETQYF. The CDR3 region has the DNA TGTGCCAGCACCACCTCGATAGGGGGAGTGGGTCAAGAGACCCAGTACTTC.

In its sample, this clonotype was seen once. This chain uses TRBV2 with TRBJ2-7, with D possibly matching TRBD2 (7 bases). The CDR3 length is 13 residues. V was clipped by 9 bases and J by 2 bases, with 14 bases between them. CDR1 and CDR2 from the germline V gene are SNHLY and FYNNEI. CDR3 loop: CASRGGGAYEQYF. The CDR3 nucleotides read TGTGCCAGTCGGGGAGGGGGAGCCTACGAGCAGTACTTC.

The chain combines TRBV9 with TRBJ2-7, with 8 positions matching TRBD2. The CDR3 contains 15 residues. CDR1 and CDR2 (germline): SGDLS, YYNGEE. V lost 4 bases and J lost 2; bases outside the gene matches: 8. As DNA, the CDR3 is TGTGCCAGCAGCCCCATAGATAGCGGGACCTACGAGCAGTACTTC. Amino acids: CASSPIDSGTYEQYF.

The chain combines TRBV13 with TRBJ2-3; D may correspond to TRBD1 or TRBD2 (5 bases each). The germline gives CDR1 PRHDT, CDR2 FYEKMQ (reference sequence). The CDR3 spans 15 residues. V lost 4 bases and J 10 bases, leaving 21 bases between the germline ends. The chain's CDR3 is CASSYPSDSREAQYF. The CDR3, as DNA: TGTGCCAGCAGCTACCCCAGCGACAGCCGGGAAGCGCAGTATTTT.

This clonotype was seen a handful of times. V gene TRBV29-1 combines with J gene TRBJ2-7; TRBD2 might be the D (5 bases). Germline V gene sequence: CDR1 SQVTM, CDR2 ANQGSEA. The CDR3 contains 12 residues. Trimming took 6 bases from V and 7 from J, leaving 16 bases between them. CDR3 region: CSVGEGLEEQYF. The CDR3 nucleotides are TGCAGCGTGGGAGAGGGCCTAGAGGAGCAGTACTTC.